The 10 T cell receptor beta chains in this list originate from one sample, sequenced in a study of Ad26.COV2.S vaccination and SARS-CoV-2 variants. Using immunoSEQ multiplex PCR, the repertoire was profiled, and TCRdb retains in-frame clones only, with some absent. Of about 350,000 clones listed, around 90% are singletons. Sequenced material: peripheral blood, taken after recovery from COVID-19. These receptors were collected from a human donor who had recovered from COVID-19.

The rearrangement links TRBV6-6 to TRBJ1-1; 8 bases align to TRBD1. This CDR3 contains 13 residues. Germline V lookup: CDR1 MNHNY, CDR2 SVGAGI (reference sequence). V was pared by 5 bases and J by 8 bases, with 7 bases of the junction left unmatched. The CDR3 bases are TGTGCCAGCAGTGCAGGGGGCTCGGCAGAAGCTTTCTTT. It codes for CASSAGGSAEAFF.

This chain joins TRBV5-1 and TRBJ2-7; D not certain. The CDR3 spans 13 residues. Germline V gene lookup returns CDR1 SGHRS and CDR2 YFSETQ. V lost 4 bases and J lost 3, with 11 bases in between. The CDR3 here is CASSLPPHYEQYF. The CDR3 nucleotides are TGCGCCAGCAGCCTCCCCCCTCACTACGAGCAGTACTTC.

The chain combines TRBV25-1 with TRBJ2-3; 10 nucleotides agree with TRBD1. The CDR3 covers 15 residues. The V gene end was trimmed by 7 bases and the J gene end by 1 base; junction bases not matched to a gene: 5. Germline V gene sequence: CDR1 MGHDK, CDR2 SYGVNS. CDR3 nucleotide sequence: TGTGCCAGCAACGCCGGGACAGGGGGCACAGATACGCAGTATTTT. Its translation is CASNAGTGGTDTQYF.

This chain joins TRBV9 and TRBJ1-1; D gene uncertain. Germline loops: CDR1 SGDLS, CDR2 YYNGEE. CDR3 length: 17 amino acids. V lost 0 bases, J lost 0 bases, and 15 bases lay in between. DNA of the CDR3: TGTGCCAGCAGCGTAGATCCTTGGGCAACCATGAACACTGAAGCTTTCTTT. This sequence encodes CASSVDPWATMNTEAFF.

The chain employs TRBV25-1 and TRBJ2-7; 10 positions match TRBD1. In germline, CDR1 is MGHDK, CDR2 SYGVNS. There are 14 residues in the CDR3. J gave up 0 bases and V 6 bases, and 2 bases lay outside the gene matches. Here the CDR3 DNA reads TGTGCCAGCAGAGGGACAGGGGTCTCCTACGAGCAGTACTTC. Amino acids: CASRGTGVSYEQYF.

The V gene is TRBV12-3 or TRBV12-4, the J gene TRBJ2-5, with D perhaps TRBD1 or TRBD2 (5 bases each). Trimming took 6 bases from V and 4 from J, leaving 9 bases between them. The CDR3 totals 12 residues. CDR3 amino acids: CASRRGAETQYF. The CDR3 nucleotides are TGTGCCAGCAGAAGAGGGGCAGAGACCCAGTACTTC.

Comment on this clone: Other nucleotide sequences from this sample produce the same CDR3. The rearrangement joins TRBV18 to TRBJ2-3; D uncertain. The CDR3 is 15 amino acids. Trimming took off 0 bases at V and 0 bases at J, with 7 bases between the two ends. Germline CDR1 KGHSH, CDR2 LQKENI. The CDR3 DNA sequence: TGTGCCAGCTCACCACCTGGCCAGAGCACAGATACGCAGTATTTT. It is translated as CASSPPGQSTDTQYF.

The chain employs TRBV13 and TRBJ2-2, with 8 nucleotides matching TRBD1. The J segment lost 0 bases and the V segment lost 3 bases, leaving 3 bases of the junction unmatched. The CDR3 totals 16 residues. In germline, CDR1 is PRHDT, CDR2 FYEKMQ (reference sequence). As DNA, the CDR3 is TGTGCCAGCAGCTTGATGGGACAGGCGAACACCGGGGAGCTGTTTTTT. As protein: CASSLMGQANTGELFF.

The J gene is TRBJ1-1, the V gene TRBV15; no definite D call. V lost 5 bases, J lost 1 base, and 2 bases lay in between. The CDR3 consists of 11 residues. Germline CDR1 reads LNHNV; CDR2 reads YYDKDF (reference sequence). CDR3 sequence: CATSQNTEAFF. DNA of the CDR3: TGTGCCACCAGCCAGAACACTGAAGCTTTCTTT.

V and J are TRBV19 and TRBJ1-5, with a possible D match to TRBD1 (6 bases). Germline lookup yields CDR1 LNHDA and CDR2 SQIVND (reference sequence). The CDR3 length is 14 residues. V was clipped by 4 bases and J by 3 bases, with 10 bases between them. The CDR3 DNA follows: TGTGCCAGTAGTAAGACAGGTGTCAATCAGCCCCAGCATTTT. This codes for CASSKTGVNQPQHF.